This T cell receptor (beta chain) was recorded in a study of cytomegalovirus exposure and HLA in healthy donors. Study-level findings and limits: DRB1 showed the most TCR associations and HLA-C the fewest in a later analysis, as rates varied by HLA locus. Confirmation was obtained in vitro that a few CMV-associated chains are specific for CMV antigens.

A word on this clone: Its antigen is unidentified.

Among the donors, all were healthy bone marrow donors. The primer mix had 60 Vbeta and 13 Jbeta primers. Generated by immunoSEQ multiplex PCR, the TCRdb table keeps only in-frame clones and is missing some. The data hold about 130,000 clones, with under 90% observed a single time. The source material was PBMCs. The clonotype was recovered from a man aged 18-30 years in good health and CMV-seronegative.

This CDR3 is CSVGVSAYNEQFF. The CDR3 nucleotides are TGCAGCGTCGGGGTGTCTGCCTACAATGAGCAGTTCTTC. This chain connects TRBV29-1 to TRBJ2-1; D may be TRBD2 (5 bases). The V and J ends lost 6 bases and 2 bases respectively, with 11 bases between them. The CDR3 is made up of 13 amino acids. Germline assignment: CDR1 SQVTM and CDR2 ANQGSEA.